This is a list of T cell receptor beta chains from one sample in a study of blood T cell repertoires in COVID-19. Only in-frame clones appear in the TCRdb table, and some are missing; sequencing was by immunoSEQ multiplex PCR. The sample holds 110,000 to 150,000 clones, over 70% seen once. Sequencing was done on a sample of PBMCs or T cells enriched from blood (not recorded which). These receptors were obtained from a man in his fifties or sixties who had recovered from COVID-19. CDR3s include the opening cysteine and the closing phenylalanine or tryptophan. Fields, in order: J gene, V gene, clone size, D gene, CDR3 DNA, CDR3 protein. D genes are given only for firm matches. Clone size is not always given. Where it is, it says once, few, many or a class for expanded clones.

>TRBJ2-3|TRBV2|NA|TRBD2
TGTGCCAGCAGGGTCGCGGGAGTAGCAGATACGCAGTATTTT
CASRVAGVADTQYF
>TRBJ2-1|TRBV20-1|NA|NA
TGCAGTGCTAGAGGGGCGAATGAGCAGTTCTTC
CSARGANEQFF
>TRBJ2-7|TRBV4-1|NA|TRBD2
TGCGCCAGCAGCCAAGAGGGGGGGTTCTCCTACGAGCAGTACTTC
CASSQEGGFSYEQYF
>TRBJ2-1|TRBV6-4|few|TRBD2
TGTGCCAGCAGACTACTAGCGAACGCCCACAATGAGCAGTTCTTC
CASRLLANAHNEQFF
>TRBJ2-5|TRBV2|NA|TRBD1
TGTGCCAGCAGATCCGACAGGGGGCGGGAGACCCAGTACTTC
CASRSDRGRETQYF
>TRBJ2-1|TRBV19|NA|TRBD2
TGTGCCAGTAGTATAGCCGGGACTAGCGGGGGGCTCAACAATGAGCAGTTCTTC
CASSIAGTSGGLNNEQFF
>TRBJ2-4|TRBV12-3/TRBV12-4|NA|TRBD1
TGTGCCAGCAGTGGGACAGGGGGCATTCAGTACTTC
CASSGTGGIQYF
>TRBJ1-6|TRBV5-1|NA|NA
TGCGCCAGCAGCTTGGACGGGAGCTCCTATAATTCACCCCTCCACTTT
CASSLDGSSYNSPLHF
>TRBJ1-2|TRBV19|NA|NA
TGTGCCAGTAGGGTCCTTAGTAACTATGGCTACACCTTC
CASRVLSNYGYTF
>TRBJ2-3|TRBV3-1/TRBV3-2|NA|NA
TGTGCCAGCAGCCAAGATCGCGGGGGCTATACAGATACGCAGTATTTT
CASSQDRGGYTDTQYF
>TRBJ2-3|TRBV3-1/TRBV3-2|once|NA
TGTGCCAGCAGCCAAACAGGGTCGGGCACAGATACGCAGTATTTT
CASSQTGSGTDTQYF
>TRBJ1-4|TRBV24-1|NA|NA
TGTGCCACCAGTGGTGGGCTACACAATGAAAAACTGTTTTTT
CATSGGLHNEKLFF
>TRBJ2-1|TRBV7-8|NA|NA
TGTGCCAGCAGCCTACGCGGGACGGGAAGTAGCACGTACAATGAGCAGTTCTTC
CASSLRGTGSSTYNEQFF
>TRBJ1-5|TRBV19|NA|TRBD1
TGTGCCAGTAGGACAGGGAGCAATCAGCCCCAGCATTTT
CASRTGSNQPQHF
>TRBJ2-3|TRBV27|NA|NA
TGTGCCAGCAGTCGCGGGTCGCTCACAGATACGCAGTATTTT
CASSRGSLTDTQYF
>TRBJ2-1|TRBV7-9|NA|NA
TGTGCCAGCAGCTTAAAGGACTTCTTCAATGAGCAGTTCTTC
CASSLKDFFNEQFF
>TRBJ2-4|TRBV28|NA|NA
TGTGCCAGTGCGGGAGCCAAAAACATTCAGTACTTC
CASAGAKNIQYF
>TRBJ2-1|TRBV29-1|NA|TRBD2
TGCAGCGTTGACAAAGGACTAGCCCCAAATGAGCAGTTCTTC
CSVDKGLAPNEQFF
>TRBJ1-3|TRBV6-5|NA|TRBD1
TGTGCCAGCAGCGTGGGAGTCAGGGGGGGAAACACCATATATTTT
CASSVGVRGGNTIYF